This T cell receptor beta chain was observed in a study of blood T cell repertoires in COVID-19. V shed 1 base, J shed 3 bases, and the junction held 0 bases outside the gene matches. CDR3 length: 15 amino acids. Germline CDR1 and CDR2: SGHTA and FQGNSA. Data came from immunoSEQ multiplex PCR; TCRdb stores just in-frame clones and leaves some out. The sample comprises under 200,000 clones, 80% of which are singletons, and approximately 3.6% rests with the top ten. Note on this clone: Other DNA sequences in the sample encode the same CDR3.

Sequenced: PBMCs or T cells enriched from blood (not recorded which). The chain links TRBV7-2 to TRBJ2-1, with TRBD2 identical over 10 bases. The source of this sequence is a woman aged 55-70 years who had recovered from COVID-19. CDR3 sequence: CASSLVAGGYNEQFF. The CDR3 DNA reads as TGTGCCAGCAGCTTAGTAGCGGGGGGCTACAATGAGCAGTTCTTC. The variable domain in full, completed from reference TRBV7-2 and TRBJ2-1, reads GAGVSQSPSNKVTEKGKDVELRCDPISGHTALYWYRQSLGQGLEFLIYFQGNSAPDKSGLPSDRFSAERTGGSVSTLTIQRTQQEDSAVYLCASSLVAGGYNEQFFGPGTRLTVL.